This T cell receptor beta chain is from a study of T cell clonality in common variable immunodeficiency. Findings and caveats of the study: Compared with healthy controls, CVID subjects showed increased TCRbeta clonality, mostly in about a third. Shared TCRbeta clones were fewer between CVID subjects than controls.

This clone was observed at least ten times. Its target is not known. The read gets to within 3 residues of the CDR3 end, and the germline J gene fills in the rest. Profiled with immunoSEQ multiplex PCR; TCRdb holds only in-frame clones, not every one. The sample contains tens of thousands of clones, none occurring once; approximately 0.8% lies in the top ten. Per germline, CDR1 GTSNPN and CDR2 SVGIG (reference sequence). The length of the CDR3 is 13 residues. Trimming left V 4 bases short and J 1 base short, with 8 bases between. This TCR was recovered from a person aged 18 to 75 in good health. This chain uses TRBV30 with TRBJ1-3; D might be TRBD1 (5 bases). The source material was peripheral blood mononuclear cells. The sequenced CDR3 bases are TGTGCCTGGACGACAGATTCTGGAAACACC. It encodes CAWTTDSGNT. The full CDR3 sequence reads CAWTTDSGNTIYF.